The present T cell receptor (beta chain) was sequenced within a study of T cell responses to AZD1222 COVID-19 vaccine. With respect to this clone: Its antigen is unidentified.

The protocol was immunoSEQ multiplex PCR, while the TCRdb copy is restricted to in-frame clones and leaves out a portion. The repertoire holds 210,000 or so clones, with about 92% as singletons. General study results and limits: Spike as a whole was targeted by vaccine-associated CD4 TCRs, dominant at 160-218 and 743-854.

The J segment lost 4 bases and the V segment lost 7 bases, leaving 4 bases of the junction unmatched. CDR1 LNHDA and CDR2 SQIVND come from the germline V gene (reference sequence). CDR3 size: 14 residues. Source: peripheral blood, taken on day 0 of MenACWY control vaccination. The gene calls are TRBV19 and TRBJ2-1, with 10 bases lining up with TRBD1. The TCR sequence derives from an adult in good health. CDR3 amino acids: CASTDRGRYNEQFF. DNA of the CDR3: TGTGCCAGTACAGACAGGGGGCGGTACAATGAGCAGTTCTTC. The whole variable domain, filled in from reference TRBV19 and TRBJ2-1, reads DGGITQSPKYLFRKEGQNVTLSCEQNLNHDAMYWYRQDPGQGLRLIYYSQIVNDFQKGDIAEGYSVSREKKESFPLTVTSAQKNPTAFYLCASTDRGRYNEQFFGPGTRLTVL.